This passage covers 20 T cell receptor beta chains from one sample sequenced in a study of blood T cell repertoires in COVID-19. The data were produced by immunoSEQ multiplex PCR, yet TCRdb's version contains in-frame clones alone and is incomplete. The data hold about 80,000 clones, with around 69% observed a single time. Sequencing was carried out using peripheral blood. These receptor sequences come from a man in his 70s with active or convalescent COVID-19.

The V gene is TRBV3-1 (or the pseudogene TRBV3-2), the J gene TRBJ1-1; no clear D gene. V gave up 1 base and J gave up 3 bases, with 9 bases separating them. Germline assignment: CDR1 LGHDT and CDR2 YNNKEL (reference sequence). The CDR3 length is 14 residues. The CDR3 region is CASSQGQVYTEAFF. CDR3 sequence (DNA): TGTGCCAGCAGCCAAGGCCAGGTTTACACTGAAGCTTTCTTT.

This chain connects TRBV18 to TRBJ2-1; D may be TRBD1 (5 bases). The CDR3 sequence is 14 residues long. V was cut by 3 bases and J by 6 bases, with 12 bases left in between. The germline gives CDR1 KGHSH, CDR2 LQKENI. The CDR3 here is CASSPGRQGNEQFF. CDR3 DNA sequence: TGTGCCAGCTCACCCGGCAGGCAGGGCAATGAGCAGTTCTTC. Combining the CDR3 with reference TRBV18 and TRBJ2-1 gives the whole variable domain NAGVMQNPRHLVRRRGQEARLRCSPMKGHSHVYWYRQLPEEGLKFMVYLQKENIIDESGMPKERFSAEFPKEGPSILRIQQVVRGDSAAYFCASSPGRQGNEQFFGPGTRLTVL.

V is TRBV28 and J is TRBJ1-2; 10 bases match TRBD1. With V trimmed by 8 bases and J by 2 bases, 5 bases remained unmatched. The CDR3 sequence is 14 residues long. CDR1 is MDHEN and CDR2 is SYDVKM in the germline V gene. DNA of the CDR3: TGTGCCAGCCGGCGGGACAGGGGCAACTATGGCTACACCTTC. This gives the protein CASRRDRGNYGYTF.

V usage is TRBV30 and J usage is TRBJ1-6; D ambiguous. Trimming shortened V by 3 bases and J by 6 bases, and 9 bases separated the two germline ends. Germline loops: CDR1 GTSNPN, CDR2 SVGIG (reference sequence). The CDR3 covers 13 residues. The CDR3 loop is CAWRRSLNSPLHF. The CDR3 nucleotides read TGTGCCTGGAGGCGGAGCCTTAATTCACCCCTCCACTTT. Drawing the rest from reference TRBV30 and TRBJ1-6, the complete variable domain is SQTIHQWPATLVQPVGSPLSLECTVEGTSNPNLYWYRQAAGRGLQLLFYSVGIGQISSEVPQNLSASRPQDRQFILSSKKLLLSDSGFYLCAWRRSLNSPLHFGNGTRLTVT.

The chain combines TRBV10-2 with TRBJ2-7; D may be TRBD2 (6 bases). This CDR3 comprises 14 residues. V lost 7 bases to trimming and J lost 4 bases, with 17 bases between them. Germline CDR1 and CDR2: WSHSY and SAAADI. The CDR3 sequence is CASTEPRAGYEQYF. DNA for the CDR3: TGCGCCAGCACCGAGCCGCGGGCGGGGTACGAGCAGTACTTC.

Many counts were recorded for this clone. This chain uses TRBV7-9 with TRBJ1-2, with D hard to call. This CDR3 has 12 amino acids. V lost 3 bases and J 6 bases, leaving 8 bases between the germline ends. Per germline, CDR1 SEHNR and CDR2 FQNEAQ (reference sequence). The CDR3 DNA follows: TGTGCCAGCAGCTTTGGCGGTGATGGCTACACCTTC. Protein: CASSFGGDGYTF.

The chain employs TRBV6-2 or TRBV6-3 and TRBJ2-5, with 11 bases lining up with TRBD2. Unmatched junction bases numbered 0, after V lost 0 bases and J lost 3 bases. Germline CDR1 is MNHEY and CDR2 is SVGEGT. The CDR3 is 15 amino acids. DNA of the CDR3: TGTGCCAGCAGTTACTCGGGACTAGCGGAAGAGACCCAGTACTTC. As protein: CASSYSGLAEETQYF.

The chain uses TRBV29-1 and TRBJ2-7, with 8 bases that match TRBD1. The length of the CDR3 is 14 residues. J lost 6 bases, V lost 3 bases, and 10 bases had no gene match. Germline CDR1 reads SQVTM; CDR2 reads ANQGSEA. The CDR3 DNA reads as TGCAGCGTTGACAGGGGGCAGGGCTGGGGCGAGCAGTACTTC. Translation gives CSVDRGQGWGEQYF.

The DNA of the CDR3 is TGTGCCAGCAGCCCGACTTCCTACGAGCAGTACTTC. This codes for CASSPTSYEQYF. V usage is TRBV6-5 and J usage is TRBJ2-7; D gene uncertain. The V and J ends lost 6 bases and 1 base respectively, with 7 bases between them. CDR3 length: 12 residues. Germline V gives CDR1 MNHEY, CDR2 SVGAGI.

In DNA form, the CDR3 reads TGTGCCAGCAGCCCCGGGACAGGGGATCTCTACGAGCAGTACTTC. This gives the protein CASSPGTGDLYEQYF. The rearrangement links TRBV6-5 to TRBJ2-7; TRBD1 matches at 10 bases. CDR1 and CDR2 (germline): MNHEY, SVGAGI. The CDR3 has 15 amino acids. The ends lost 6 bases at V and 3 bases at J; junction bases unmatched: 8.

V and J are TRBV3-1 (or the pseudogene TRBV3-2) and TRBJ1-5; perhaps TRBD1 as D (5 bases). Trimming took 0 bases from V and 6 from J, leaving 12 bases between them. The CDR3 is 15 amino acids. The germline V gene has CDR1 LGHDT and CDR2 YNNKEL (reference sequence). As DNA, the CDR3 is TGTGCCAGCAGCCAAGATATAACGGGGGTTCAGCCCCAGCATTTT. Amino acid sequence: CASSQDITGVQPQHF.

In this sample, this clone turned up a few times. The rearrangement joins TRBV6-5 to TRBJ1-1; 7 bases line up with TRBD1. CDR3 length: 12 residues. The V segment lost 6 bases and the J segment 8 bases; nucleotides outside the gene matches: 6. Germline CDR1 is MNHEY and CDR2 is SVGAGI. In DNA form, the CDR3 reads TGTGCCAGCAGATATGGGACAGCCGAAGCTTTCTTT. It codes for CASRYGTAEAFF.

The chain employs TRBV27 and TRBJ1-6; 8 nucleotides agree with TRBD1. V shed 2 bases, J shed 9 bases, and the junction held 9 bases outside the gene matches. Germline lookup yields CDR1 MNHEY and CDR2 SMNVEV (reference sequence). There are 16 residues in the CDR3. DNA for the CDR3: TGTGCCAGCAGTTTACGCCAGGGGGCTGGTAGTTCACCCCTCCACTTT. Residues: CASSLRQGAGSSPLHF.

In this sample, this clone turned up many times. The V call is TRBV5-1, the J call TRBJ1-4; 7 nucleotides match TRBD1. V was pared by 3 bases and J by 2 bases, with 7 bases of the junction left unmatched. In germline, CDR1 is SGHRS, CDR2 YFSETQ. The CDR3 covers 16 residues. CDR3 protein: CASSYTGATTNEKLFF. In nucleotides, the CDR3 is TGCGCCAGCAGCTACACAGGGGCCACGACTAATGAAAAACTGTTTTTT.

V usage is TRBV5-5 and J usage is TRBJ2-5; TRBD1 is a possible D gene (5 bases). V gave up 4 bases and J gave up 2 bases, with 15 bases separating them. Germline loops: CDR1 SGHKS, CDR2 YYEKEE (reference sequence). The CDR3 totals 15 residues. CDR3 loop: CASSRTGQIQETQYF. CDR3 bases: TGTGCCAGCAGCCGGACCGGACAAATACAAGAGACCCAGTACTTC. The entire variable domain, with the rest obtained from reference TRBV5-5 and TRBJ2-5, is as follows: DAGVTQSPTHLIKTRGQQVTLRCSPISGHKSVSWYQQVLGQGPQFIFQYYEKEERGRGNFPDRFSARQFPNYSSELNVNALLLGDSALYLCASSRTGQIQETQYFGPGTRLLVL.

This clone was counted between two and nine times. V is TRBV4-1 and J is TRBJ2-7, with unresolved D. The ends were cut back, 0 bases at V and 3 bases at J, with 12 bases in the middle. Germline V gives CDR1 MGHRA, CDR2 YSYEKL. This CDR3 comprises 15 residues. The CDR3 sequence is CASSQDENSFYEQYF. CDR3 sequence (DNA): TGCGCCAGCAGCCAAGATGAAAACAGCTTCTACGAGCAGTACTTC.

The chain couples TRBV27 to TRBJ2-6, with D hard to call. The CDR3 has 15 residues. Trimming removed 5 bases from V and 1 base from J, with 9 bases in between. Germline CDR1 is MNHEY and CDR2 is SMNVEV (reference sequence). CDR3 in amino acids: CASSPTISGANVLTF. The CDR3 coding sequence is TGTGCCAGCAGTCCAACAATATCTGGGGCCAACGTCCTGACTTTC.

This clone appeared a few times. The V gene is TRBV5-4, the J gene TRBJ1-1; 8 bases line up with TRBD1. The CDR3 totals 15 residues. Looked up from germline, CDR1 is SGHNT and CDR2 is YYREEE (reference sequence). Trimming cost V 4 bases and J 1 base; bases outside gene matches: 6. The CDR3 loop is CASSRKDRANTEAFF. The CDR3 region has the DNA TGTGCCAGCAGCCGGAAGGACAGGGCGAACACTGAAGCTTTCTTT.

V is TRBV12-3 or TRBV12-4 and J is TRBJ1-5; D unclear. V lost 6 bases and J 5 bases, leaving 11 bases between the germline ends. The CDR3 is 13 residues long. The CDR3 here is CASSLLSDQPQHF. The CDR3 bases are TGTGCCAGCAGCTTGCTCTCGGATCAGCCCCAGCATTTT.

This chain connects TRBV10-3 to TRBJ1-5; D is perhaps TRBD1 (5 bases). Looked up from germline, CDR1 is ENHRY and CDR2 is SYGVKD. Trimming cost V 10 bases and J 7 bases, with 20 bases left between them. CDR3 length: 14 residues. CDR3 in amino acids: CATRGEDGVQPQHF. The DNA of the CDR3 is TGTGCCACACGAGGGGAGGATGGGGTGCAGCCCCAGCATTTT.